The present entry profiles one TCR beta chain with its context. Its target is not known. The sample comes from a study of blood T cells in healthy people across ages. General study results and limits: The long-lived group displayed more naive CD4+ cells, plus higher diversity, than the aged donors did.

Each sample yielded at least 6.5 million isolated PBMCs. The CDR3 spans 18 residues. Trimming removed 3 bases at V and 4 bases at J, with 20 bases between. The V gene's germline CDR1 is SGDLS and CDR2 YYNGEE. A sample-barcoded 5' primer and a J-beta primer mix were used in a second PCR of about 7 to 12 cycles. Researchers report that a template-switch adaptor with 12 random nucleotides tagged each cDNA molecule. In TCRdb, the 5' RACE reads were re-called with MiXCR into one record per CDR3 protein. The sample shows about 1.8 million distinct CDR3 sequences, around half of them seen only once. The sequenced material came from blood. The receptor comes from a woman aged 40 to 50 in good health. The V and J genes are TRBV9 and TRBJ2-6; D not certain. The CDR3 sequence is CASSDHSEMVTGANVLTF. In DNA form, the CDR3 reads TGTGCCAGCAGCGACCACTCCGAGATGGTGACAGGGGCCAACGTCCTGACTTTC.